What follows are 10 T cell receptor beta chains derived from one specimen sequenced in a study of control samples from healthy donors and cancer patients. Only in-frame clones appear in the TCRdb table, and some are missing; sequencing was by immunoSEQ multiplex PCR. This repertoire shows approximately 90,000 clones, approximately 93% found once; its top ten account for about 1.5%. Sequenced sample: blood. The receptor source for this set is a woman in her 30s in good health.

The CDR3 spells CASSPRDRGTDTQYF. In DNA form, the CDR3 reads TGCGCCAGCAGCCCAAGGGACAGGGGCACAGATACGCAGTATTTT. The J gene is TRBJ2-3, the V gene TRBV4-1; 9 bases agree with TRBD1. CDR3 length equals 15 residues. Trimming removed 4 bases from V and 1 base from J; junction bases left unmatched: 3. The germline CDR1 and CDR2 sequences are MGHRA and YSYEKL.

The chain's CDR3 is CASSAGTTNGELFF. The DNA of the CDR3 is TGTGCCAGCAGTGCCGGGACTACTAACGGGGAGCTGTTTTTT. The J gene is TRBJ2-2, the V gene TRBV28, with 7 bases matching TRBD2. The CDR3 has 14 residues. The germline CDR1 and CDR2 sequences are MDHEN and SYDVKM. After removal of 5 bases from V and 7 bases from J, the junction contained 7 bases not matched to a gene.

J is TRBJ1-2 and V is TRBV28, with 10 bases fitting TRBD1. This CDR3 comprises 15 residues. Germline V CDR1 and CDR2: MDHEN, SYDVKM. J gave up 8 bases and V 4 bases, and 10 bases lay outside the gene matches. CDR3 bases: TGTGCCAGCAGTTCCCTCCTAGGACAGGGGGGAGGCTACACCTTC. Protein: CASSSLLGQGGGYTF.

V and J are TRBV7-8 and TRBJ2-2; perhaps TRBD2 as D (6 bases). Germline V gene sequence: CDR1 SGHVS, CDR2 FQNEAQ. The CDR3 contains 17 residues. The V and J ends lost 1 base and 6 bases respectively, with 18 bases between them. CDR3 protein: CASSLEFAGRRAGELFF. The DNA of the CDR3 is TGTGCCAGCAGCTTAGAATTTGCGGGGAGGAGGGCCGGGGAGCTGTTTTTT.

The chain recombines TRBV10-3 with TRBJ1-2, with 12 bases matching TRBD1. CDR3 length equals 14 residues. The trim removed 8 bases at V and 4 bases at J, leaving 5 bases unmatched. Germline values: CDR1 ENHRY, CDR2 SYGVKD. The CDR3 is CAIGDRGQGYGYTF. Written as DNA, the CDR3 is TGTGCCATCGGGGACAGGGGGCAGGGCTATGGCTACACCTTC.

The J gene is TRBJ2-3, the V gene TRBV24-1; a possible D gene is TRBD1 (6 bases). CDR1 KGHDR and CDR2 SFDVKD come from the germline V gene. This CDR3 spans 13 amino acids. Trimming took off 5 bases at V and 4 bases at J, with 9 bases between the two ends. For the CDR3, the DNA is TGTGCCACCAGTGTAGCAGGGGCAGATACGCAGTATTTT. This translates into CATSVAGADTQYF.

V gene TRBV3-1 (or the pseudogene TRBV3-2) combines with J gene TRBJ1-1; D may be TRBD1 (6 bases). The CDR3 contains 13 residues. Germline V CDR1 and CDR2: LGHDT, YNNKEL (reference sequence). V was cut by 5 bases and J by 0 bases, with 7 bases left in between. The CDR3 sequence: CASSNRVNTEAFF. The CDR3 DNA follows: TGTGCCAGCAGCAACAGGGTGAACACTGAAGCTTTCTTT.

V is TRBV9 and J is TRBJ2-1, with D perhaps TRBD2 (6 bases). The CDR3 has 13 amino acids. Per the germline V gene, CDR1 is SGDLS and CDR2 is YYNGEE. Trimming removed 2 bases at V and 8 bases at J, with 11 bases between. The CDR3, as DNA: TGTGCCAGCAGCGTCTCGGAGGGGTATGAGCAGTTCTTC. Its translation: CASSVSEGYEQFF. The full variable domain, its missing parts supplied by reference TRBV9 and TRBJ2-1, is DSGVTQTPKHLITATGQRVTLRCSPRSGDLSVYWYQQSLDQGLQFLIQYYNGEERAKGNILERFSAQQFPDLHSELNLSSLELGDSALYFCASSVSEGYEQFFGPGTRLTVL.

The V gene is TRBV5-1, the J gene TRBJ2-7, with 7 bases matching TRBD1. This CDR3 is 16 amino acids long. The trim removed 4 bases at V and 4 bases at J, leaving 14 bases unmatched. Per the germline V gene, CDR1 is SGHRS and CDR2 is YFSETQ. The CDR3 DNA sequence: TGCGCCAGCAGCGTGGAACTAGACAGGGTGAGATACGAGCAGTACTTC. Encoded protein: CASSVELDRVRYEQYF.

The chain has TRBV25-1 and TRBJ1-1; unclear D gene. Germline V gene data show CDR1 as MGHDK and CDR2 as SYGVNS. The CDR3 runs 13 residues. Trimming stripped 1 base from V and 1 base from J, with 4 bases between. CDR3 protein: CASSESKNTEAFF. The CDR3 DNA sequence: TGTGCCAGCAGTGAATCGAAGAACACTGAAGCTTTCTTT. The full variable domain, its missing parts supplied by reference TRBV25-1 and TRBJ1-1, is EADIYQTPRYLVIGTGKKITLECSQTMGHDKMYWYQQDPGMELHLIHYSYGVNSTEKGDLSSESTVSRIRTEHFPLTLESARPSHTSQYLCASSESKNTEAFFGQGTRLTVV.